Included here is one T cell receptor beta chain sequence, with context. Its antigen is not identified. This specimen comes from a study of T cells expressing NK-cell markers. Study as a whole: One of the eight sequenced donors was seronegative, whereas the other seven were HCMV-seropositive. Study-level findings and limits: CD8+ T cells in six or seven donors included dominant NKG2C+ clonotypes at roughly 1.0-7.5%.

TCRdb derives one entry per CDR3 protein from the 5' RACE reads, leaving out DNA. The table lists about 140,000 distinct CDR3 sequences. Germline V CDR1 and CDR2: MNHEY, SVGEGT. This CDR3 contains 21 residues. The source is a man between 18 and 35 years old in good health. The V gene is TRBV6-2 or TRBV6-3, the J gene TRBJ2-5; TCRdb calls TRBD1, which cannot be checked without DNA. Source material: blood T cells: a sorted CD56 or NKG2C T cell subset, CD4+ or CD8+ T cells, or bulk PBMC T cells (not recorded which). The CDR3 sequence is CASSYLPTGQGYLSTQETQYF.